What follows are 27 T cell receptor beta chains derived from one specimen sequenced in a study of human T cells and chemical hapten exposure. Time point specified: patch test 1, 2 weeks after DPC sensitization. The treatment was: therapeutic diphenylcyclopropenone sensitization with weekly scalp DPC. TCRdb re-derived calls from the RACE reads in MiXCR, one entry per CDR3 protein. The sample lists 150,000 to 200,000 distinct CDR3 sequences, about 14% seen once, with about 1.7% in the top ten. The specimen comprised whole blood, sampled in connection with sensitization to the hapten diphenylcyclopropenone (DPC). Receptors originate from a woman under 40 with alopecia areata. Some clones in this sample may be carry-over from other donors' samples.

The J gene is TRBJ1-4, the V gene TRBV6-5; 8 nucleotides align to TRBD1. This CDR3 has 14 amino acids. Germline V gene lookup returns CDR1 MNHEY and CDR2 SVGAGI. The V gene end was trimmed by 6 bases and the J gene end by 11 bases; junction bases not matched to a gene: 11. Here the CDR3 reads CASRFDRGKGKLFF. Written as DNA, the CDR3 is TGTGCCAGCAGATTTGACAGGGGAAAAGGGAAACTGTTTTTT.

This clonotype was found a few times. The chain employs TRBV6-5 and TRBJ1-1; maybe TRBD1 (6 bases). This CDR3 spans 12 amino acids. Germline V gene data show CDR1 as MNHEY and CDR2 as SVGAGI. The ends were cut back, 6 bases at V and 3 bases at J, with 8 bases in the middle. The CDR3 bases are TGTGCCAGCAGGCAGGGGTACACTGAAGCTTTCTTT. This sequence encodes CASRQGYTEAFF.

This clonotype showed up just a few times. The chain has TRBV29-1 and TRBJ2-7; D assignment may be TRBD1 or TRBD2 (6 bases each). Germline assignment: CDR1 SQVTM and CDR2 ANQGSEA. The CDR3 has 14 residues. V lost 6 bases to trimming and J lost 2 bases, with 17 bases between them. The CDR3 protein is CSVDTGRPPYEQYF. The CDR3 nucleotides are TGCAGCGTAGATACAGGGAGGCCCCCCTACGAGCAGTACTTC.

Here the CDR3 DNA reads TGCGCCAGCAGTGAGAAATCTATAAGGGTTGGAGGCTACACCTTC. Translation gives CASSEKSIRVGGYTF. The chain has TRBV10-2 and TRBJ1-2; unclear D gene. Between the trimmed V and J ends, which lost 2 bases and 8 bases, there was a span of 18 bases. The CDR3 is 15 amino acids. Germline V gives CDR1 WSHSY, CDR2 SAAADI.

V and J are TRBV7-6 and TRBJ1-3; D call uncertain. V was cut by 2 bases and J by 0 bases, with 8 bases left in between. This CDR3 region has 15 residues. CDR1 and CDR2 from the germline V gene are SGHVS and FNYEAQ. The CDR3 nucleotides are TGTGCCAGCAGCTTATACCCCGACTCTGGAAACACCATATATTTT. The encoded protein is CASSLYPDSGNTIYF.

This clonotype has a handful of counts. The chain links TRBV7-3 to TRBJ2-2; D call uncertain. V lost 5 bases, J lost 3 bases, and 10 bases lay in between. This CDR3 is built from 14 residues. Germline V CDR1 and CDR2: SGHTA, FQGTGA. In DNA form, the CDR3 reads TGTGCCAGCAGCCCCACCCGGTACACCGGGGAGCTGTTTTTT. It is translated as CASSPTRYTGELFF.

This chain joins TRBV7-8 and TRBJ1-6; D unclear. This CDR3 region has 14 residues. Trimming stripped 5 bases from V and 4 bases from J, with 9 bases between. CDR1 is SGHVS, CDR2 FQNEAQ, per germline. CDR3 sequence reads: CASSPTEYNSPLHF. As DNA, the CDR3 is TGTGCCAGCAGCCCGACCGAGTATAATTCACCCCTCCACTTT.

This clonotype appeared a few times. Relative to the germline gene, one junction end is altered; a read error may explain this. The CDR3 coding sequence is TGTGTCAGCAGCGTAAGACAGGGGGAGACCCAGTACTTC. Translation gives CVSSVRQGETQYF. This rearrangement joins TRBV9 to TRBJ2-5, with 8 bases that match TRBD1. This CDR3 has 13 residues. The germline gives CDR1 SGDLS, CDR2 YYNGEE.

The rearrangement links TRBV30 to TRBJ1-5, with 9 nucleotides matching TRBD1. This CDR3 has 13 residues. With V trimmed by 5 bases and J by 4 bases, 3 bases remained unmatched. CDR1 is GTSNPN and CDR2 is SVGIG in the germline V gene (reference sequence). The CDR3 is CAWAGQGNQPQHF. As DNA, the CDR3 is TGTGCCTGGGCGGGACAGGGTAATCAGCCCCAGCATTTT.

This chain uses TRBV12-3 or TRBV12-4 with TRBJ1-1; D ambiguous. The CDR3 consists of 13 residues. V lost 9 bases to trimming and J lost 4 bases, with 15 bases between them. The CDR3 reads CASTRLLGTEAFF. The CDR3 nucleotides read TGTGCCAGTACTAGGCTCCTCGGCACTGAAGCTTTCTTT.

This clonotype was seen only a few times. V and J are TRBV6-5 and TRBJ2-3; 11 bases line up with TRBD2. The CDR3 consists of 14 residues. The ends lost 5 bases at V and 3 bases at J; junction bases unmatched: 1. The germline V gene has CDR1 MNHEY and CDR2 SVGAGI. The CDR3 region has the DNA TGTGCCAGCAGTCCTAGCGGGAGGACAGATACGCAGTATTTT. It encodes CASSPSGRTDTQYF.

This clonotype has just a few counts. The chain uses TRBV2 and TRBJ2-2; D gene uncertain. Germline V lookup: CDR1 SNHLY, CDR2 FYNNEI. Trimming cost V 7 bases and J 7 bases, with 7 bases left between them. CDR3 length equals 11 residues. CDR3 loop: CASKNLGELFF. In DNA, the CDR3 is TGTGCCAGCAAAAATCTCGGGGAGCTGTTTTTT. Variable domain in full (rest from reference TRBV2 and TRBJ2-2): EPEVTQTPSHQVTQMGQEVILRCVPISNHLYFYWYRQILGQKVEFLVSFYNNEISEKSEIFDDQFSVERPDGSNFTLKIRSTKLEDSAMYFCASKNLGELFFGEGSRLTVL.

The sample holds many counts of this clonotype. J is TRBJ2-2 and V is TRBV12-3 or TRBV12-4, with 8 bases fitting TRBD1. With V trimmed by 5 bases and J by 3 bases, 2 bases remained unmatched. CDR3 length: 14 amino acids. The CDR3 here is CASSGDRYTGELFF. The CDR3 DNA sequence: TGTGCCAGCAGTGGGGACAGGTACACCGGGGAGCTGTTTTTT.

This clonotype appeared a few times. The chain employs TRBV4-2 and TRBJ2-1; a weak D match, TRBD2 (6 bases). The CDR3 has 14 amino acids. Looked up from germline, CDR1 is LGHNA and CDR2 is YNFKEQ. The V and J ends lost 5 bases and 5 bases respectively, with 13 bases between them. CDR3 bases: TGTGCCAGCAGCGGCGGGGACCGGAACAATGAGCAGTTCTTC. Translated: CASSGGDRNNEQFF.

The chain has TRBV18 and TRBJ2-7; D is ambiguous. The CDR3 covers 17 residues. The V end lost 5 bases, the J end lost 2 bases, and 22 bases lay between the germline ends. From germline, CDR1 is KGHSH and CDR2 LQKENI. This chain's CDR3 is CASSAARLTTGAYEQYF. For the CDR3, the DNA is TGTGCCAGCTCAGCGGCCCGGTTGACAACGGGCGCCTACGAGCAGTACTTC.

This clonotype was seen a handful of times. This chain joins TRBV9 and TRBJ1-1, with 8 bases aligning to TRBD1. Looked up from germline, CDR1 is SGDLS and CDR2 is YYNGEE. V trimming: 3 bases; J trimming: 4 bases; junction bases outside the gene matches: 8. This CDR3 region has 15 residues. The DNA of the CDR3 is TGTGCCAGCAGCGGGCAGGGACAGGCAACCACTGAAGCTTTCTTT. Translating gives CASSGQGQATTEAFF.

This chain uses TRBV29-1 with TRBJ1-1, with a weak D call TRBD1 (5 bases). This CDR3 is 11 amino acids long. The V and J ends lost 4 bases and 6 bases respectively, with 9 bases between them. The germline V gene has CDR1 SQVTM and CDR2 ANQGSEA. CDR3 bases: TGCAGCGTTGGGGGGGACTCTGAAGCTTTCTTT. Translated: CSVGGDSEAFF.

The chain carries TRBV6-6 and TRBJ2-5, with D perhaps TRBD1 (5 bases). Germline assignment: CDR1 MNHNY and CDR2 SVGAGI (reference sequence). The CDR3 runs to 14 residues. The ends were cut back, 6 bases at V and 5 bases at J, with 16 bases in the middle. The CDR3 DNA is TGTGCCAGCAGAGCCATAGTAGCAGGGGAGACCCAGTACTTC. The encoded protein is CASRAIVAGETQYF.

This clonotype has a count of ten or more. The rearrangement joins TRBV6-6 to TRBJ1-2, with D perhaps TRBD1 (6 bases). The V gene's germline CDR1 is MNHNY and CDR2 SVGAGI (reference sequence). Trimming shortened V by 10 bases and J by 6 bases, and 27 bases separated the two germline ends. This CDR3 spans 16 amino acids. CDR3 sequence (DNA): TGTGCCACCCCCCCCCGGTACGGGGGCAGAAAGAATGGCTACACCTTC. Translation gives CATPPRYGGRKNGYTF.

V usage is TRBV12-3 or TRBV12-4 and J usage is TRBJ2-7, with D hard to call. V shed 3 bases and J shed 0 bases, with 15 bases lying between them. The CDR3 is made up of 16 amino acids. The CDR3 nucleotides are TGTGCCAGCAGTTTTCCGGGCCAGGCGAACTCCTACGAGCAGTACTTC. It is translated as CASSFPGQANSYEQYF.

This clonotype came up a few times. The chain combines TRBV12-3 or TRBV12-4 with TRBJ1-3; tentatively, D is TRBD1 (6 bases). V lost 5 bases to trimming and J lost 3 bases, with 8 bases between them. The CDR3 runs 13 residues. This chain's CDR3 is CASSTGFGNTIYF. DNA for the CDR3: TGTGCCAGCAGTACAGGGTTTGGAAACACCATATATTTT.

As concerns this clonotype: A read error is possible here, since a much larger clone lies one base away. The gene calls are TRBV20-1 and TRBJ2-1; D gene ambiguous. CDR1 and CDR2 from the germline V gene are DFQATT and SNEGSKA (reference sequence). The CDR3 is 8 amino acids. CDR3 in DNA: TGCGGTGCCAATGAGCAGTTCTTC. It specifies CGANEQFF.

This clonotype was seen a handful of times. The chain employs TRBV24-1 and TRBJ1-5; TRBD1 might be the D (5 bases). CDR1 is KGHDR and CDR2 is SFDVKD in the germline V gene. Trimming took off 5 bases at V and 0 bases at J, with 7 bases between the two ends. The CDR3 is made up of 14 amino acids. The CDR3 DNA sequence: TGTGCCACCAGTGGGGGGTATAGCAATCAGCCCCAGCATTTT. Amino acids: CATSGGYSNQPQHF.

This clonotype has ten or more counts. The chain joins TRBV7-9 to TRBJ1-6; D remains ambiguous. Germline CDR1 and CDR2: SEHNR and FQNEAQ (reference sequence). The CDR3 has 13 amino acids. The V end lost 4 bases, the J end lost 6 bases, and 7 bases lay between the germline ends. Here the CDR3 reads CASSYSSNSPLHF. For the CDR3, the DNA is TGTGCCAGCAGCTACAGCTCTAATTCACCCCTCCACTTT.

In its sample, this clonotype was seen a few times. The genes are TRBV12-3 or TRBV12-4 and TRBJ2-3; possibly TRBD2 for D (6 bases). V was clipped by 8 bases and J by 8 bases, with 14 bases between them. This CDR3 has 12 amino acids. The CDR3 loop is CASGKAGPTQYF. In DNA, the CDR3 is TGTGCCAGCGGAAAAGCGGGCCCTACGCAGTATTTT.

The rearrangement uses TRBV28 and TRBJ1-4; no firm D call. The germline V gene has CDR1 MDHEN and CDR2 SYDVKM. The CDR3 is made up of 15 amino acids. Trimming took off 7 bases at V and 7 bases at J, with 19 bases between the two ends. The CDR3 DNA follows: TGTGCCAGCACCGGAAGGGCTCTTCGGGGTGAAAAACTGTTTTTT. Its translation: CASTGRALRGEKLFF.

This chain connects TRBV7-9 to TRBJ1-6, with 7 bases fitting TRBD1. V lost 5 bases, J lost 5 bases, and 6 bases stayed unmatched. The V gene's germline CDR1 is SEHNR and CDR2 FQNEAQ (reference sequence). CDR3 length: 15 amino acids. The CDR3 loop is CASSTRQGNNSPLHF. The CDR3 DNA reads as TGTGCCAGCAGCACAAGACAGGGTAATAATTCACCCCTCCACTTT.